The 3 T cell receptor beta chains listed next were all sequenced from one sample in a study of spatial heterogeneity in lung cancer. General study points: The number of expanded tumor alpha and beta chains correlated with mutation number.

Time point indicated: sample taken at primary tumor resection. Their antigens remain unidentified. MiXCR, run by TCRdb on the 5' RACE reads, gives a single entry per CDR3 protein. The sample has about 27,000 distinct CDR3 sequences, around 7% seen once. Sequencing was performed on lung tumor tissue, taken at surgery. The receptors stem from a male donor with early-stage non-small cell lung cancer.

This clonotype was observed many times. The chain links TRBV7-2 to TRBJ1-2; D call uncertain. The germline V gene has CDR1 SGHTA and CDR2 FQGNSA. CDR3 length: 13 residues. The ends were cut back, 2 bases at V and 4 bases at J, with 8 bases in the middle. The CDR3 here is CASSLTGFYGYTF. CDR3 nucleotide sequence: TGTGCCAGCAGCTTAACGGGGTTCTATGGCTACACCTTC.

The sample holds many counts of this clonotype. The V and J genes are TRBV5-1 and TRBJ1-4; no clear D gene. CDR3 length: 12 amino acids. The germline V gene encodes CDR1 SGHRS and CDR2 YFSETQ. V was cut by 0 bases and J by 7 bases, with 4 bases left in between. CDR3 loop: CASSLGGEKLFF. The CDR3 DNA follows: TGCGCCAGCAGCTTGGGGGGTGAAAAACTGTTTTTT.

This clonotype was recorded many times. The V call is TRBV2, the J call TRBJ1-2; no clear D gene. Trimming stripped 11 bases from V and 5 bases from J, with 15 bases between. Germline lookup yields CDR1 SNHLY and CDR2 FYNNEI. The CDR3 sequence is 12 residues long. The CDR3 nucleotides are TGTGCCGCCGGTGGATATCGGTATGGCTACACCTTC. Residues: CAAGGYRYGYTF.